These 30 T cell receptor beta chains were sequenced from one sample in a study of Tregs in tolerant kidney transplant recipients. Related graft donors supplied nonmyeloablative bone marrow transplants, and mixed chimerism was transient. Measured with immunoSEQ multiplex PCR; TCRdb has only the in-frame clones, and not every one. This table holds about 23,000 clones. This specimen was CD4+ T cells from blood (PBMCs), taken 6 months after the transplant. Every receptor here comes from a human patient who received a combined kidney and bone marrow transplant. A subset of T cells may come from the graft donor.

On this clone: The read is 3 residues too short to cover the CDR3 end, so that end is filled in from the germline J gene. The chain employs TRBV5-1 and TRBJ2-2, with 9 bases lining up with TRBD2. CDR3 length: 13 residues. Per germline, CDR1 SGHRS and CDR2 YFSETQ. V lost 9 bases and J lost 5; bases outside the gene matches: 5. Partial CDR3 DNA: TGCGCCACCCAGCGGGGGGCGACCGGGGAG. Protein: CATQRGATGE. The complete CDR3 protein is CATQRGATGELFF.

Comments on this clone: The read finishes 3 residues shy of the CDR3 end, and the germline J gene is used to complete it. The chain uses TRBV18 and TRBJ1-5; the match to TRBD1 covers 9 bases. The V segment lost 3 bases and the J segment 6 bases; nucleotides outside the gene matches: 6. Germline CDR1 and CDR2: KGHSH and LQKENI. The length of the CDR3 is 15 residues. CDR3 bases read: TGTGCCAGCTCACCGTCGGGACAGGGAGGTCAGCCC. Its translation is CASSPSGQGGQP. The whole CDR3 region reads CASSPSGQGGQPQHF.

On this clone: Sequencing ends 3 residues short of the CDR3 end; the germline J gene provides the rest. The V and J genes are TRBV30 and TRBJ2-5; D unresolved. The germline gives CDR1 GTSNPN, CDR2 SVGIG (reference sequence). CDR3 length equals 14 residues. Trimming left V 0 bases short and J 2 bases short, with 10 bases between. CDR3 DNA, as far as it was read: TGTGCCTGGAGTGTACCCCTGCGGCAAGAGACC. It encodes CAWSVPLRQET. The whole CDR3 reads CAWSVPLRQETQYF.

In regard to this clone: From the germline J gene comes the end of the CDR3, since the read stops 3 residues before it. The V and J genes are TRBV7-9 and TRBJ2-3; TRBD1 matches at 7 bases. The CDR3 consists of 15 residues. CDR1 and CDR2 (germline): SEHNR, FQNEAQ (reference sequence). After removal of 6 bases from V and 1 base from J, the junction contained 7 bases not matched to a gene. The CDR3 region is CASSTTGFGTDTQYF. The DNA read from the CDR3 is TGTGCCAGCAGTACGACAGGGTTCGGCACAGATACG.

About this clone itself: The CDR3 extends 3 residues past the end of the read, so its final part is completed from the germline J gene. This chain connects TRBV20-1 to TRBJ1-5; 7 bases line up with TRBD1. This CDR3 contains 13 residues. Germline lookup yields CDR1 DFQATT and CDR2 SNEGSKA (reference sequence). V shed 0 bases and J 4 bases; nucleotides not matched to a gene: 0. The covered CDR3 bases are TGCAGTGCTAGAGAGACAGGGAATCAGCCC. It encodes CSARETGNQP. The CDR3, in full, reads CSARETGNQPQHF.

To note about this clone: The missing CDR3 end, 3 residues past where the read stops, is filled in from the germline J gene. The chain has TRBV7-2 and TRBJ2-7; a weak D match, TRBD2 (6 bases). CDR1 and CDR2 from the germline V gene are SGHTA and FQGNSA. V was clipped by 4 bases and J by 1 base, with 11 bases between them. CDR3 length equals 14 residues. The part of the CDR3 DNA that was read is TGTGCCAGCAGCTCCGGCGGGGCGTCCTACGAG. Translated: CASSSGGASYE. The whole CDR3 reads CASSSGGASYEQYF.

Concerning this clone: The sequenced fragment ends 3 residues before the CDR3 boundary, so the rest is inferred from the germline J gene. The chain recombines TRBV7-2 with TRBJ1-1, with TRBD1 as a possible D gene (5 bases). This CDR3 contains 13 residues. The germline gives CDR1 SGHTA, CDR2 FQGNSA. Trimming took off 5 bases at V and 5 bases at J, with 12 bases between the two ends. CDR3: CASSPGSWTEAFF. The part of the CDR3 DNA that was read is TGTGCCAGCAGCCCAGGGTCTTGGACTGAA.

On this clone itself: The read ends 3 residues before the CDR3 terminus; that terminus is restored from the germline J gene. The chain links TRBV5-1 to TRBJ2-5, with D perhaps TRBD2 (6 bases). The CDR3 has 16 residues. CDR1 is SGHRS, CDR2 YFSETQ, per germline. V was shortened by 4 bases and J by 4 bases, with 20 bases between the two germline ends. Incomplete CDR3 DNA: TGCGCCAGCAGCATGACCGGGACCGGGGGTGGAGAGACC. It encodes CASSMTGTGGGET. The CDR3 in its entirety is CASSMTGTGGGETQYF.

The CDR3 sequence: CASIKQTGIGSPLHF. The DNA read from the CDR3 is TGTGCCAGCATCAAACAAACAGGGATAGGATCACCC. The V call is TRBV11-2, the J call TRBJ1-6; possibly TRBD1 for D (6 bases). The read finishes 3 residues shy of the CDR3 end, and the germline J gene is used to complete it. This CDR3 spans 15 amino acids. The germline V and J ends were trimmed by 7 bases and 10 bases, with 20 bases remaining between them. CDR1 is SGHAT, CDR2 FQNNGV, per germline.

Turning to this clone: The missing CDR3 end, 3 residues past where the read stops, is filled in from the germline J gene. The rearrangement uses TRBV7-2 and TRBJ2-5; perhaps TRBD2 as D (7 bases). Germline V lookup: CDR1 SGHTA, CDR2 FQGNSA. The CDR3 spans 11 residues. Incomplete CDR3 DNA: TGTGCGAGCGGGACACGGGAGACC. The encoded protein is CASGTRET. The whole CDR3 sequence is CASGTRETQYF.

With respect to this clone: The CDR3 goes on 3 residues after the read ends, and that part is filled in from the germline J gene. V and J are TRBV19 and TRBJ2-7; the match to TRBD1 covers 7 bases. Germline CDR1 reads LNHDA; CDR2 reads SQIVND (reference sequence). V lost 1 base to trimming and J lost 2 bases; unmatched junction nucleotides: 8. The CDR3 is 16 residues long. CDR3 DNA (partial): TGTGCCAGTAGTATAGCCTCCGACAGGGTGGCCTACGAG. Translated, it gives CASSIASDRVAYE. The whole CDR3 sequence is CASSIASDRVAYEQYF.

The sequenced part of the CDR3 DNA is TGTGCCAGCAGCTCTGGGACAGCTGAAAAA. Its protein product is CASSSGTAEK. The full CDR3 protein reads CASSSGTAEKLFF. The rearrangement links TRBV5-6 to TRBJ1-4; 7 nucleotides match TRBD1. With the read ending 3 residues before the CDR3 end, the germline J gene is used to fill in that end. V shed 3 bases and J 7 bases; nucleotides not matched to a gene: 3. This CDR3 contains 13 residues. CDR1 is SGHDT and CDR2 is YYEEEE in the germline V gene.

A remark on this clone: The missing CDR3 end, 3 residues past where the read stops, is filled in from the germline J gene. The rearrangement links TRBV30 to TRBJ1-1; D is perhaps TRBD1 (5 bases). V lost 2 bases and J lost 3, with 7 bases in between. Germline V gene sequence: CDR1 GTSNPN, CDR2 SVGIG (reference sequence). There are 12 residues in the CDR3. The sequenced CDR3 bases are TGTGCCTGGAGTCCCAGGGACACTGAA. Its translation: CAWSPRDTE. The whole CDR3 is CAWSPRDTEAFF.

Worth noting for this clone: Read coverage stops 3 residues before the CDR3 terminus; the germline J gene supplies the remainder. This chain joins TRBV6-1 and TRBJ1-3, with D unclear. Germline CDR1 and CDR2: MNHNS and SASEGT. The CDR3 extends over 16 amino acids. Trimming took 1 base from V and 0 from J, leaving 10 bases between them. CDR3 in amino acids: CASSEEGGLSGNTIYF. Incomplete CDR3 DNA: TGTGCCAGCAGTGAAGAGGGTGGACTCTCTGGAAACACC.

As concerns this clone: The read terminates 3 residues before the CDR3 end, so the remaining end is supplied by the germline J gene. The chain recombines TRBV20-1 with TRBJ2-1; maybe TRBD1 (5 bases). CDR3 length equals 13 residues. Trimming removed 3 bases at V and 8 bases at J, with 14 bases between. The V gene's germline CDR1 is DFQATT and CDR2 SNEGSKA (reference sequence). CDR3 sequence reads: CSARKATGDEQFF. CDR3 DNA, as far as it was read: TGCAGTGCTAGGAAGGCCACAGGCGATGAG.

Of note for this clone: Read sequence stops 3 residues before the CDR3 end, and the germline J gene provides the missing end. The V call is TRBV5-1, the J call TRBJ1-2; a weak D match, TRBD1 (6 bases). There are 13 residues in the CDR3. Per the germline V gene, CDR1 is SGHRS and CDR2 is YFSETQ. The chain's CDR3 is CASSLVGAVGYTF. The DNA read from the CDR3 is TGCGCCAGCAGCTTGGTGGGGGCGGTGGGC.

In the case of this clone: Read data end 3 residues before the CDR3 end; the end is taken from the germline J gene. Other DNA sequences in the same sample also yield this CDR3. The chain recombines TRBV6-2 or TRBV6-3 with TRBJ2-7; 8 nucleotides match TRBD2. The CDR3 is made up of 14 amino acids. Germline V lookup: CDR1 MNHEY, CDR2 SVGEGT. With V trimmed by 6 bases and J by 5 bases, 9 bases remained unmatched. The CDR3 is CASSLTGGRNEQYF. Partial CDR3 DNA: TGTGCCAGCAGCCTTACCGGCGGGAGGAACGAG.

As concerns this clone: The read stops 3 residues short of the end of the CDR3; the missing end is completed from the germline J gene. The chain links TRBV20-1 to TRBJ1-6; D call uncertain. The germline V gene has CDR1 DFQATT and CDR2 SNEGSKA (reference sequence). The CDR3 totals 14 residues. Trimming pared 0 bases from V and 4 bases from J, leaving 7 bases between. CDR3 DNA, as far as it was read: TGCAGTGCTAGAGATGAACGGTATAATTCACCC. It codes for CSARDERYNSP. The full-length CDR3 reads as CSARDERYNSPLHF.

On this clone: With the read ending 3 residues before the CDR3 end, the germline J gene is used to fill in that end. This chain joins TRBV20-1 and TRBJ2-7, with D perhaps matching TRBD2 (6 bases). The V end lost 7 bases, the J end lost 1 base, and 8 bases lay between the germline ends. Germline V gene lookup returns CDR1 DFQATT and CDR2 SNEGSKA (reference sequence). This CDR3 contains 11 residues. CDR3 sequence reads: CSGAGSYEQYF. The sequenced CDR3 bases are TGCAGTGGGGCGGGATCCTACGAG.

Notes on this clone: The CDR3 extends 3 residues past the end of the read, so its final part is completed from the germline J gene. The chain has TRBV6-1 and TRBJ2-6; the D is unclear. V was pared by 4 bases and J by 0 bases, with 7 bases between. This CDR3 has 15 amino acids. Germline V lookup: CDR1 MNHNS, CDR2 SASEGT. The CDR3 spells CASSVGGSGANVLTF. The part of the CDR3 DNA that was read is TGTGCCAGCAGTGTCGGTGGCTCTGGGGCCAACGTC.

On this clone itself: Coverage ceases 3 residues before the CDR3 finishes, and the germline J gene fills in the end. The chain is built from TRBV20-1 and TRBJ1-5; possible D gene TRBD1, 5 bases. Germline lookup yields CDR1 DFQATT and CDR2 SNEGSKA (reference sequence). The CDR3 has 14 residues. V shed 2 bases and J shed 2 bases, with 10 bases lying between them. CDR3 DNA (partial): TGCAGTGCTAGACAGGGCTCGGGCAATCAGCCC. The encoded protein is CSARQGSGNQP. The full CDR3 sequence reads CSARQGSGNQPQHF.

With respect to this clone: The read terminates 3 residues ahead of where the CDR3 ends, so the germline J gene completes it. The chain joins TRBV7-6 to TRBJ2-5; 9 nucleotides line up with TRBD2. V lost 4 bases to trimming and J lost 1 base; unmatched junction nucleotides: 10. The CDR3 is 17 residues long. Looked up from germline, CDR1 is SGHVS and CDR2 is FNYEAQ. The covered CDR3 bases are TGTGCCAGCAGCTCTACCCTTAGCGGGAGTGCCCAAGAGACC. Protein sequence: CASSSTLSGSAQET. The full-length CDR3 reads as CASSSTLSGSAQETQYF. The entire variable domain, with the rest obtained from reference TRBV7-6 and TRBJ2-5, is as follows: GAGVSQSPRYKVTKRGQDVALRCDPISGHVSLYWYRQALGQGPEFLTYFNYEAQQDKSGLPNDRFSAERPEGSISTLTIQRTEQRDSAMYRCASSSTLSGSAQETQYFGPGTRLLVL.

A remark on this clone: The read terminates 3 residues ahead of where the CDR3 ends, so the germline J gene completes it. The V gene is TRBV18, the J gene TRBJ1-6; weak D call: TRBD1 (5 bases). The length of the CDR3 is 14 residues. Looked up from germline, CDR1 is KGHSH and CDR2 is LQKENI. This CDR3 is CASSPVKGREPLHF. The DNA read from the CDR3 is TGTGCCAGCTCACCAGTGAAGGGCAGGGAGCCC.

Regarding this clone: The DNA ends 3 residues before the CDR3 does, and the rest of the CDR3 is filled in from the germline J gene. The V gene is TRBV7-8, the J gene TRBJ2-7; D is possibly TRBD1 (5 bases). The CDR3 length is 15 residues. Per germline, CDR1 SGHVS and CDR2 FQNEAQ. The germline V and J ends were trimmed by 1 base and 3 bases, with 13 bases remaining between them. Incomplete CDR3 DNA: TGTGCCAGCAGCTTAGAGGGGAAAGTTGGCTACGAG. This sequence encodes CASSLEGKVGYE. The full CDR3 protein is CASSLEGKVGYEQYF.

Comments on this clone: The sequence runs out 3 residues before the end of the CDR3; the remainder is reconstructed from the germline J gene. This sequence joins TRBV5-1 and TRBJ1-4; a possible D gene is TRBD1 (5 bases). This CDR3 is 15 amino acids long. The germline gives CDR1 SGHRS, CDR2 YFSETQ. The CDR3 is CASSLALAQEGKLFF. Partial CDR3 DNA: TGCGCCAGCAGCTTGGCTTTGGCACAGGAGGGCAAA.

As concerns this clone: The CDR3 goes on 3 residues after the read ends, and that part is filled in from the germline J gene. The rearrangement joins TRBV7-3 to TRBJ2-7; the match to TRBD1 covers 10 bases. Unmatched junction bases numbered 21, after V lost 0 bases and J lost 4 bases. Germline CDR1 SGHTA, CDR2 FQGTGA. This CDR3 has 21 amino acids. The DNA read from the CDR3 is TGTGCCAGCAGCTTAACACGAATTGGTGGCCCTGACAGGGGGCGCCGATACGAG. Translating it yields CASSLTRIGGPDRGRRYE. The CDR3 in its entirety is CASSLTRIGGPDRGRRYEQYF.

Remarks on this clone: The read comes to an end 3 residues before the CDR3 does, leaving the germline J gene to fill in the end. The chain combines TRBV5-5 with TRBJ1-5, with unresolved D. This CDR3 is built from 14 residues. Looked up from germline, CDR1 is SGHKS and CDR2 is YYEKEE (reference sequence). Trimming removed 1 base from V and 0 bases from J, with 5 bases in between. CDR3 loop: CASSLTSSNQPQHF. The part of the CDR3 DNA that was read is TGTGCCAGCAGCTTGACATCTAGCAATCAGCCC.

The part of the CDR3 DNA that was read is TGTGCCAGCAGCCCCAACCTAGGGGCCAACGTC. Residues: CASSPNLGANV. The entire CDR3 reads CASSPNLGANVLTF. The genes are TRBV7-9 and TRBJ2-6; D remains ambiguous. The read terminates 3 residues before the CDR3 end, so the remaining end is supplied by the germline J gene. Per the germline V gene, CDR1 is SEHNR and CDR2 is FQNEAQ (reference sequence). The CDR3 has 14 amino acids. V lost 5 bases and J 4 bases, leaving 9 bases between the germline ends.

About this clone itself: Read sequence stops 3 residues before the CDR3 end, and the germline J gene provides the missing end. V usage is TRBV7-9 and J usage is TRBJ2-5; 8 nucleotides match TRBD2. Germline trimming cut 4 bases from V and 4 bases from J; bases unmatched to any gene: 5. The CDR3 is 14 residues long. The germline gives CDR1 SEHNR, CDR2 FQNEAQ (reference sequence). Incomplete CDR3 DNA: TGTGCCAGCAGCTACGGACTAGCTGCAGAGACC. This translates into CASSYGLAAET. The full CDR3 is CASSYGLAAETQYF.

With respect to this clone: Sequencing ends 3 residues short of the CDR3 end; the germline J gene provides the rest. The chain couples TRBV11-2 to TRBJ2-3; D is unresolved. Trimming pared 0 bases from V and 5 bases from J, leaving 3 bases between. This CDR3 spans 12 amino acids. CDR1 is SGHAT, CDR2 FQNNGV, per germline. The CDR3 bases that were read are TGTGCCAGCAGCTTAGACATAGATACG. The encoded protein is CASSLDIDT. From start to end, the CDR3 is CASSLDIDTQYF.